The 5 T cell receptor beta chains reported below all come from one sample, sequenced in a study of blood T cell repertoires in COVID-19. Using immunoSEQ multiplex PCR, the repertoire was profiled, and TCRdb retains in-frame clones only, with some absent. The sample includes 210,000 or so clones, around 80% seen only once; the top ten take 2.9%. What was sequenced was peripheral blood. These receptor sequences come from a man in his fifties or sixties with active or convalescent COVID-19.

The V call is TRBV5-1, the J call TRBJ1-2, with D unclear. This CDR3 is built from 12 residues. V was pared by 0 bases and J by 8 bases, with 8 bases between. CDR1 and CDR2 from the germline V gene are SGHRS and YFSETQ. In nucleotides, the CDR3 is TGCGCCAGCAGCTTGGATTTACAAGGCTACACCTTC. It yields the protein CASSLDLQGYTF. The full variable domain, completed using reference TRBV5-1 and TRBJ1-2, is KAGVTQTPRYLIKTRGQQVTLSCSPISGHRSVSWYQQTPGQGLQFLFEYFSETQRNKGNFPGRFSGRQFSNSRSEMNVSTLELGDSALYLCASSLDLQGYTFGSGTRLTVV.

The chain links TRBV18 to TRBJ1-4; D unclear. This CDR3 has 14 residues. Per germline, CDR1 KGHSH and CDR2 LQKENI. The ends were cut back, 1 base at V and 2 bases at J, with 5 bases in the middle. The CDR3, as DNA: TGTGCCAGCTCACCACAACGGACTAATGAAAAACTGTTTTTT. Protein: CASSPQRTNEKLFF.

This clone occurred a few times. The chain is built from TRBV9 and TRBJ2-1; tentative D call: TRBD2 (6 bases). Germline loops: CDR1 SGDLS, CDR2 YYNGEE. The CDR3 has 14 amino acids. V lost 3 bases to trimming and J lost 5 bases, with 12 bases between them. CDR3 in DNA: TGTGCCAGCAGCGAAGATAGCGGACACAATGAGCAGTTCTTC. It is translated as CASSEDSGHNEQFF.

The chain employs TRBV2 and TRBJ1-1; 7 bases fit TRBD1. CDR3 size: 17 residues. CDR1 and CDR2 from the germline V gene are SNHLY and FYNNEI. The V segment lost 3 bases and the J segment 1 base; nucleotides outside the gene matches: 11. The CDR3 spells CASSDPIRQGTNTEAFF. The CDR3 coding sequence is TGTGCCAGCAGTGACCCTATCCGACAGGGAACGAACACTGAAGCTTTCTTT.

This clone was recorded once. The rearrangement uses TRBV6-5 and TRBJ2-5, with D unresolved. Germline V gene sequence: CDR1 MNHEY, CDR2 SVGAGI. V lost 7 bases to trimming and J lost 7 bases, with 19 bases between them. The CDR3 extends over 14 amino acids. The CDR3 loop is CASTEAIRRGTQYF. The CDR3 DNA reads TGTGCCAGCACCGAGGCAATACGTCGTGGGACCCAGTACTTC.